This T cell receptor beta chain appears in the sequencing data of a study of cytomegalovirus exposure and HLA in healthy donors. Study results and caveats: Later analysis revealed greater clonal expansion in HLA-associated TCR beta chains than in equally common others.

The CDR3 runs 12 residues. The V end was cut by 2 bases, the J end by 6 bases, with 6 bases between. Germline CDR1 reads SGHVS; CDR2 reads FNYEAQ. This clone was counted between two and nine times. Its antigen is unidentified. Everyone who donated was a healthy bone marrow donor. In the PCR, 60 Vbeta and 13 Jbeta primers were used. Assay used: immunoSEQ multiplex PCR; TCRdb lists only in-frame clones, some missing. The table lists tens of thousands of clones, about 66% of them singletons, with about 22% in the top ten. The sample was PBMCs. The receptor comes from a woman aged 45-59 years in good health and CMV-seropositive. The J gene is TRBJ2-3, the V gene TRBV7-6; possibly TRBD2 for D (6 bases). CDR3 nucleotides: TGTGCCAGCAGCTTACGGGAGGATACGCAGTATTTT. Protein: CASSLREDTQYF.